This TCR beta chain derives from a study of cytomegalovirus exposure and HLA in healthy donors. Study findings and constraints: Among the most significant clusters, several appeared linked to common viral pathogens in a later analysis. The Asian-associated ancestry cluster reportedly had fewer N-insertions than the approximately 670-donor mean in a later analysis.

PCR employed 60 Vbeta and 13 Jbeta primers. Produced via immunoSEQ multiplex PCR; TCRdb's table is partial and in-frame only. In the table there are around 200,000 clones, approximately 80% of which are singletons. This clone was seen a handful of times. Its antigen remains unidentified. The specimen sequenced was PBMCs. The sequence was obtained from a woman aged 45-65 years in good health and CMV-seropositive.

This CDR3 reads CASSAGGATEQYF. CDR3 DNA sequence: TGTGCCAGCAGCGCCGGGGGGGCTACCGAGCAGTACTTC. The V gene is TRBV9, the J gene TRBJ2-7; 8 bases line up with TRBD2. Germline V gives CDR1 SGDLS, CDR2 YYNGEE. Trimming cost V 3 bases and J 6 bases; bases outside gene matches: 5. This CDR3 contains 13 residues.